The next 18 T cell receptor beta chains were all read from a single sample in a study of cytomegalovirus exposure and HLA in healthy donors. PCR primers comprised 60 Vbeta and 13 Jbeta primers. This table comes from immunoSEQ multiplex PCR, and its TCRdb copy is limited to in-frame clones, with some not included. This table holds approximately 150,000 clones, less than 90% found once. The sequencing input was PBMCs. The origin of the receptors is a man aged 25-45 years in good health and CMV-seronegative.

V and J are TRBV7-9 and TRBJ1-6; D is possibly TRBD1 (6 bases). Germline CDR1 reads SEHNR; CDR2 reads FQNEAQ (reference sequence). The CDR3 spans 14 residues. Trimming cost V 3 bases and J 6 bases, with 9 bases left between them. The CDR3: CASSLDSTNSPLHF. CDR3 in DNA: TGTGCCAGCAGCTTGGACAGTACTAATTCACCCCTCCACTTT.

The rearrangement links TRBV2 to TRBJ1-1; D is unclear. The V and J ends lost 8 bases and 0 bases respectively, with 10 bases between them. This CDR3 is built from 13 residues. Germline loops: CDR1 SNHLY, CDR2 FYNNEI. The CDR3 spells CASRITVNTEAFF. In DNA, the CDR3 is TGTGCCAGCCGGATCACAGTGAACACTGAAGCTTTCTTT.

This chain links TRBV6-5 with TRBJ2-7; 7 bases map to TRBD1. V shed 6 bases, J shed 5 bases, and the junction held 7 bases outside the gene matches. The CDR3 runs to 13 residues. Germline V lookup: CDR1 MNHEY, CDR2 SVGAGI. This CDR3 reads CASSSTGSHEQYF. The CDR3 bases are TGTGCCAGCAGCTCGACAGGGAGCCACGAGCAGTACTTC.

This chain connects TRBV6-4 to TRBJ2-3; 10 bases map to TRBD1. J was trimmed by 4 bases and V by 0 bases; bases with no gene match: 1. This CDR3 comprises 15 residues. Germline assignment: CDR1 MRHNA and CDR2 SNTAGT. CDR3 in amino acids: CASSDSTGGPDTQYF. In nucleotides, the CDR3 is TGTGCCAGCAGTGACTCGACAGGGGGCCCAGATACGCAGTATTTT.

The rearrangement uses TRBV30 and TRBJ1-1, with 7 nucleotides matching TRBD1. Germline CDR1 is GTSNPN and CDR2 is SVGIG (reference sequence). The CDR3 has 15 residues. Trimming cost V 2 bases and J 6 bases; bases outside gene matches: 12. CDR3 in DNA: TGTGCCTGGAGTAGACAGGGTAAAAGGTTCGCTGAAGCTTTCTTT. Encoded protein: CAWSRQGKRFAEAFF.

About this clone itself: The same CDR3 also results from other DNA sequences found in this sample. V usage is TRBV19 and J usage is TRBJ2-7, with 10 bases fitting TRBD2. Germline CDR1 reads LNHDA; CDR2 reads SQIVND (reference sequence). The CDR3 totals 15 residues. V shed 1 base, J shed 4 bases, and the junction held 4 bases outside the gene matches. CDR3 in DNA: TGTGCCAGTAGTATAGGGTCTAGCGGGAGTTACGAGCAGTACTTC. Amino acids: CASSIGSSGSYEQYF.

The V and J genes are TRBV5-1 and TRBJ2-7; 9 positions agree with TRBD1. The CDR3 covers 16 residues. CDR1 is SGHRS, CDR2 YFSETQ, per germline. V lost 1 base and J lost 5; bases outside the gene matches: 10. The CDR3, as DNA: TGCGCCAGCAGCTTGAGGGATCCGGACAGGGGCCACGAGCAGTACTTC. Encoded protein: CASSLRDPDRGHEQYF.

CDR3: CASSPYLARAMGGYTF. CDR3 nucleotide sequence: TGTGCCAGCTCACCATACTTGGCCAGGGCAATGGGCGGCTACACCTTC. This chain links TRBV18 with TRBJ1-2; possibly TRBD1 for D (5 bases). CDR3 length: 16 residues. V lost 2 bases to trimming and J lost 8 bases, with 21 bases between them. Germline V gene lookup returns CDR1 KGHSH and CDR2 LQKENI.

V usage is TRBV27 and J usage is TRBJ1-2; no firm D call. Germline V CDR1 and CDR2: MNHEY, SMNVEV (reference sequence). Trimming pared 5 bases from V and 2 bases from J, leaving 18 bases between. This CDR3 is 16 amino acids long. CDR3 bases: TGTGCCAGCAGTCGTGGACCGAAATCGGGGAACTATGGCTACACCTTC. Its protein product is CASSRGPKSGNYGYTF.

V gene TRBV19 combines with J gene TRBJ1-3, with a possible D match to TRBD1 (5 bases). The CDR3 totals 17 residues. Per germline, CDR1 LNHDA and CDR2 SQIVND (reference sequence). V was clipped by 5 bases and J by 0 bases, with 17 bases between them. CDR3 coding DNA: TGTGCCAGTAGTCCGGACACGGAGGGAACCTCTGGAAACACCATATATTTT. Amino acid sequence: CASSPDTEGTSGNTIYF.

The chain carries TRBV2 and TRBJ1-6, with 9 bases identical to TRBD1. This CDR3 contains 14 residues. Germline V gene lookup returns CDR1 SNHLY and CDR2 FYNNEI. The J segment lost 7 bases and the V segment lost 5 bases, leaving 3 bases of the junction unmatched. Here the CDR3 reads CASSIGTGNSPLHF. The CDR3 region has the DNA TGTGCCAGCAGTATCGGGACAGGGAATTCACCCCTCCACTTT.

This chain's CDR3 is CASSYSPSLTGELFF. DNA for the CDR3: TGTGCCAGCAGTTACTCACCAAGCCTCACCGGGGAGCTGTTTTTT. The J gene is TRBJ2-2, the V gene TRBV6-6; the D is unclear. The CDR3 contains 15 residues. Germline V CDR1 and CDR2: MNHNY, SVGAGI (reference sequence). V lost 0 bases and J 4 bases, leaving 9 bases between the germline ends.

The genes are TRBV27 and TRBJ2-3; TRBD1 matches 9 bases. This CDR3 is built from 16 residues. Germline V gene lookup returns CDR1 MNHEY and CDR2 SMNVEV (reference sequence). Losses at the gene ends were 5 bases for V and 4 bases for J; bases not matched to a gene: 10. The CDR3 DNA reads TGTGCCAGCAGTACACTCCGGGACAGGGACTCAGATACGCAGTATTTT. Translation gives CASSTLRDRDSDTQYF.

Remarks on this clone: Other nucleotide sequences from this sample produce the same CDR3. The genes are TRBV2 and TRBJ2-7, with a possible D match to TRBD1 (6 bases). This CDR3 spans 13 amino acids. V shed 4 bases and J shed 1 base, with 8 bases lying between them. Looked up from germline, CDR1 is SNHLY and CDR2 is FYNNEI. The CDR3 coding sequence is TGTGCCAGCAGTGGGGGGCGATCCTACGAGCAGTACTTC. Encoded protein: CASSGGRSYEQYF.

V and J are TRBV6-5 and TRBJ1-4; no clear D. CDR1 and CDR2 (germline): MNHEY, SVGAGI. The CDR3 is made up of 13 amino acids. Trimming pared 5 bases from V and 8 bases from J, leaving 12 bases between. In nucleotides, the CDR3 is TGTGCCAGCAGTGACCGCATCGGGGAAAAACTGTTTTTT. Translation gives CASSDRIGEKLFF.

The chain uses TRBV6-5 and TRBJ1-5; D is unresolved. Germline loops: CDR1 MNHEY, CDR2 SVGAGI. The V end was cut by 6 bases, the J end by 2 bases, with 11 bases between. CDR3 length: 14 residues. The CDR3 nucleotides read TGTGCCAGCAGCCCCACCCGAGGCAATCAGCCCCAGCATTTT. Its protein is CASSPTRGNQPQHF.

In regard to this clone: The junction departs from germline at one end; a sequencing error may be responsible. The chain carries TRBV7-7 and TRBJ2-7, with D perhaps matching TRBD2 (6 bases). The CDR3 sequence is 13 residues long. Looked up from germline, CDR1 is SSHAT and CDR2 is FNYEAQ (reference sequence). CDR3 region: CASSWGEGNEQYF. The DNA for the CDR3 is TGTGCTAGCAGCTGGGGGGAAGGTAACGAGCAGTACTTC.

The chain carries TRBV18 and TRBJ2-7; D gene unclear. Germline CDR1 and CDR2: KGHSH and LQKENI. Trimming took off 3 bases at V and 0 bases at J, with 9 bases between the two ends. This CDR3 is 14 amino acids long. The CDR3, as DNA: TGTGCCAGCTCACCGGAGCCAGACTCCTACGAGCAGTACTTC. This codes for CASSPEPDSYEQYF.